This T cell receptor (beta chain) was sequenced during a study of patients and donors after allogeneic stem cell transplantation (dated by TCRdb to the early 2020s). This clonotype was detected a few times. Its antigen remains unidentified. Base qualities were left out, and no much larger clone turns up one base away. The CDR3 goes from the cysteine to the phenylalanine over 17 residues. Of the read, only the CDR3 DNA is kept; its 51 bases are in frame from base 1. In the germline V gene, CDR1 corresponds to MNHNS and CDR2 to SASEGT. Here V drops 6 bases and J drops 0 bases, and the junction holds 10 bases not matched to any gene. The library was produced with RT-PCR. TCRdb shows the sequencer as NextSeq 550. In TCRdb, the public reads were trimmed at Q25 with fastp and aligned with MiXCR, with productive beta chains retained. Rows are combined by CDR3 protein, so each entry shows the most common genes and DNA. The sample table shows fewer than 500,000 distinct CDR3 sequences, and about a sixth are seen once. Of the sample, 6% to 8% falls within the top ten clones.

The sequence was obtained from a human donor who was either an allogeneic HSCT recipient or a stem cell or donor lymphocyte infusion donor (not recorded which). It is not recorded whose cells these are; they may come from a transplant donor. The rearranged segments are TRBV6-1 and TRBJ2-3, with 9 middle bases fitting TRBD2. Sequenced sample: blood, either unsorted or a sorted T cell fraction (not recorded which). The CDR3 reads CASSFSGGRTSTDTQYF. The DNA sequence is as follows: TGTGCCAGCAGCTTCAGCGGGGGGCGCACTAGCACAGATACGCAGTATTTT.